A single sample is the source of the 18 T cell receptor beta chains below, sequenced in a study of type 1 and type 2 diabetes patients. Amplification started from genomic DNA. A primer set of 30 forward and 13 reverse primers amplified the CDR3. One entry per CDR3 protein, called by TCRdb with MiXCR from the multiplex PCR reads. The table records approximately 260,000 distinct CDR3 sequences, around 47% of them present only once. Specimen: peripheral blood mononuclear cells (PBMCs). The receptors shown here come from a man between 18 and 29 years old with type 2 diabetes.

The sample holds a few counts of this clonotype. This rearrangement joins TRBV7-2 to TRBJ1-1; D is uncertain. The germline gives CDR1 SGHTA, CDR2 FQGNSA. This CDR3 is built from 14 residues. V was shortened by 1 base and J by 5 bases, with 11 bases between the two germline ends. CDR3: CASSLDKGWTEAFF. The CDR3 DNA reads TGTGCCAGCAGCTTAGATAAGGGATGGACTGAAGCTTTCTTT.

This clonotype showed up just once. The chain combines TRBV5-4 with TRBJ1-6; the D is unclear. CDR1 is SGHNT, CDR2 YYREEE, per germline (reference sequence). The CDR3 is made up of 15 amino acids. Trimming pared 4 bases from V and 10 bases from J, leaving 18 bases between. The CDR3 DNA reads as TGTGCCAGCAGCCTGGGGTCACCGGGTGAATCACCCCTCCACTTT. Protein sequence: CASSLGSPGESPLHF. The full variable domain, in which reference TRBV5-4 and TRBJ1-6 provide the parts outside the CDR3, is ETGVTQSPTHLIKTRGQQVTLRCSSQSGHNTVSWYQQALGQGPQFIFQYYREEENGRGNFPPRFSGLQFPNYSSELNVNALELDDSALYLCASSLGSPGESPLHFGNGTRLTVT.

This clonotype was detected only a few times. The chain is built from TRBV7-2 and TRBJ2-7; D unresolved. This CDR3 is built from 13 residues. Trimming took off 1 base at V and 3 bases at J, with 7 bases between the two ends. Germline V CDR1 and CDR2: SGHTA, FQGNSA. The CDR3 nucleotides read TGTGCCAGCAGCTTAGGTTGGGTCTACGAGCAGTACTTC. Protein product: CASSLGWVYEQYF.

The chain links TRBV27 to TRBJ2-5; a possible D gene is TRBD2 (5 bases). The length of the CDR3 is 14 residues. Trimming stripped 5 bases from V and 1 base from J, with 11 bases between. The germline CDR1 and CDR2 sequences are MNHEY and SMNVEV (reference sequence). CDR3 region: CASSTLASQETQYF. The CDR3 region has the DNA TGTGCCAGCAGTACCCTAGCCAGCCAAGAGACCCAGTACTTC.

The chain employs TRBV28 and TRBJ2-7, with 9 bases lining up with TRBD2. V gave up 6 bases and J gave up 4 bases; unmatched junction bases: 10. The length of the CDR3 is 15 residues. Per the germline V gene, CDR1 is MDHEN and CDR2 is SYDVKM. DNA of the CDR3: TGTGCCAGCAGGGACGCGGGGGGGAGTTCGTACGAGCAGTACTTC. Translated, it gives CASRDAGGSSYEQYF.

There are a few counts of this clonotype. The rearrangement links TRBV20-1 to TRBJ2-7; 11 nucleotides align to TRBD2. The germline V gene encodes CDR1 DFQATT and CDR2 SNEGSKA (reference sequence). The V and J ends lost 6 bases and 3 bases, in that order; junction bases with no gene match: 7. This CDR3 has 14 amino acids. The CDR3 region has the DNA TGCAGTGCCAGGGGGACTAGCGGTAACTACGAGCAGTACTTC. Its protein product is CSARGTSGNYEQYF.

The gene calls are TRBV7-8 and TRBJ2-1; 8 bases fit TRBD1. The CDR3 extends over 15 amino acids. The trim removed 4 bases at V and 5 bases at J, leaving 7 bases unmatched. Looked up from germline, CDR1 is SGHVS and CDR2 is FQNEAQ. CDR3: CASSSETGDNNEQFF. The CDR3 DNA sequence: TGTGCCAGCAGCTCTGAGACAGGGGACAACAATGAGCAGTTCTTC.

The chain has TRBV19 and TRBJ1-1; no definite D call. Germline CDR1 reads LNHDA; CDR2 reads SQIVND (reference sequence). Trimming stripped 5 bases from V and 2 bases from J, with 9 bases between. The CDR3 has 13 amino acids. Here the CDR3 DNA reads TGTGCCAGTAGTTCCACGGACAACACTGAAGCTTTCTTT. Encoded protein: CASSSTDNTEAFF.

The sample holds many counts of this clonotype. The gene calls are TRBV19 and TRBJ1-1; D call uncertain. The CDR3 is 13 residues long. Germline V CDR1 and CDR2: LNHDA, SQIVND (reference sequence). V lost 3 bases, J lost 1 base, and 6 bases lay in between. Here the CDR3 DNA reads TGTGCCAGTAGTATTCAACCGAACACTGAAGCTTTCTTT. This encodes CASSIQPNTEAFF.

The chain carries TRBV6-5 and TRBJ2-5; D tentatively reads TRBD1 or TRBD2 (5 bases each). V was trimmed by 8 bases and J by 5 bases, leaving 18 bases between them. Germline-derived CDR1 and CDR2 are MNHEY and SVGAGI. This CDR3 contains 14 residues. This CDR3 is CASASQGAKETQYF. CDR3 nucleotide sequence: TGTGCCAGCGCCTCCCAGGGAGCGAAGGAGACCCAGTACTTC.

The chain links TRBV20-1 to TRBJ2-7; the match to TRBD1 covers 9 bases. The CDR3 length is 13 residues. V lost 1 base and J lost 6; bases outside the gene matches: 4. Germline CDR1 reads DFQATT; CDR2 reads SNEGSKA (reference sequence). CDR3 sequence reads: CSARGDRDFEQYF. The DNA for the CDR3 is TGCAGTGCTAGAGGGGACAGGGATTTCGAGCAGTACTTC.

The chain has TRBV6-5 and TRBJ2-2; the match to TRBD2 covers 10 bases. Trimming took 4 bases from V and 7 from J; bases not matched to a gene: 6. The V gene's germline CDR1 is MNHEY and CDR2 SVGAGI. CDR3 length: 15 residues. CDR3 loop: CASSFSLAGFGELFF. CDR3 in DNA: TGTGCCAGCAGTTTTTCACTAGCGGGGTTCGGGGAGCTGTTTTTT.

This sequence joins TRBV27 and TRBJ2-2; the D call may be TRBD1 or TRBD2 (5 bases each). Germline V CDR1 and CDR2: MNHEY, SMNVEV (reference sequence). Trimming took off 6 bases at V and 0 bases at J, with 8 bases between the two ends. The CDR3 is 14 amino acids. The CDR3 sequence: CASRPGPNTGELFF. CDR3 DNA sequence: TGTGCCAGCAGGCCGGGACCGAACACCGGGGAGCTGTTTTTT.

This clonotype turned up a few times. The CDR3 spells CAWVVRGPYNSPLHF. As DNA, the CDR3 is TGTGCCTGGGTAGTGAGGGGCCCCTATAATTCACCCCTCCACTTT. The rearrangement joins TRBV30 to TRBJ1-6; perhaps TRBD1 as D (5 bases). V lost 5 bases and J lost 2, with 13 bases in between. Per germline, CDR1 GTSNPN and CDR2 SVGIG (reference sequence). The CDR3 has 15 amino acids.

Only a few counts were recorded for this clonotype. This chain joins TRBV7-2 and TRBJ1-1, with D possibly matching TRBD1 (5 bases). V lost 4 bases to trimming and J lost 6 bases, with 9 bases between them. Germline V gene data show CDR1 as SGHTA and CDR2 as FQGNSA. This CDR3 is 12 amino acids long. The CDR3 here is CASSSTVAEAFF. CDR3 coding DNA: TGTGCCAGCAGCTCGACAGTCGCTGAAGCTTTCTTT. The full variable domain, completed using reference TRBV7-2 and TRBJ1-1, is GAGVSQSPSNKVTEKGKDVELRCDPISGHTALYWYRQSLGQGLEFLIYFQGNSAPDKSGLPSDRFSAERTGGSVSTLTIQRTQQEDSAVYLCASSSTVAEAFFGQGTRLTVV.

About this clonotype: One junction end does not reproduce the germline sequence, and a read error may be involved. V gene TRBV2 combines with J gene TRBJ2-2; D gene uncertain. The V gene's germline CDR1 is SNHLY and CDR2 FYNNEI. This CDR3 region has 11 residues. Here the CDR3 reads CACSPSRELFF. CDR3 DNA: TGTGCCTGCAGCCCGTCTCGGGAGCTGTTTTTT.

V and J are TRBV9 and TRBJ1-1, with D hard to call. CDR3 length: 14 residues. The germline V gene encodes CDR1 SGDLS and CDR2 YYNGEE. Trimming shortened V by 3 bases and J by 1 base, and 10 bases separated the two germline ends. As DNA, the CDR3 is TGTGCCAGCAGCGGACTGCGCGGGAACACTGAAGCTTTCTTT. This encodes CASSGLRGNTEAFF.

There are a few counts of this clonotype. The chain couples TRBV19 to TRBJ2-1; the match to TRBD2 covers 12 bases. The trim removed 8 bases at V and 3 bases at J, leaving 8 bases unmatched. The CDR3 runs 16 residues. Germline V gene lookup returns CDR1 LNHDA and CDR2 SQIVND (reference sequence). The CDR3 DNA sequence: TGTGCCAGTCTGTCTCTAGCGGGAGGGAACTACAATGAGCAGTTCTTC. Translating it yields CASLSLAGGNYNEQFF.